A selection of T cell receptor beta chains follows, all from one sample in a study of immune cell composition in non-small cell lung cancer. Only in-frame clones appear in the TCRdb table, and some are missing; sequencing was by immunoSEQ multiplex PCR. The sample lists 1,500 or so clones, roughly three quarters seen once, with over 9.5% in the top ten. The sequencing sample was made of non-adjacent lung tissue. The receptors shown here come from a human donor with non-small cell lung cancer. CDR3s include the opening cysteine and the closing phenylalanine or tryptophan. D genes are given only for firm matches. The listing skips clone size in some rows; elsewhere it reads once, few, many or a size class.

d_call	clone_size	v_call	j_call	cdr3_aa	cdr3_nt
-	-	TRBV28	TRBJ1-1	CASMFGTTFF	TGTGCCAGCATGTTCGGGACAACTTTCTTT
-	-	TRBV6-5	TRBJ1-1	CASTRRPGGTEAFF	TGTGCCAGCACCCGGAGACCCGGGGGTACTGAAGCTTTCTTT
TRBD2	-	TRBV28	TRBJ2-7	CASSLSGGTWEQYF	TGTGCCAGCAGTTTATCGGGAGGGACGTGGGAGCAGTACTTC
TRBD2	-	TRBV27	TRBJ2-1	CASSSESTSGRAAEQFF	TGTGCCAGCAGTTCCGAGTCGACTAGCGGGAGGGCCGCTGAGCAGTTCTTC
-	-	TRBV7-9	TRBJ2-1	CASSFATSYNEQFF	TGTGCCAGCAGCTTTGCGACTTCCTACAATGAGCAGTTCTTC
-	-	TRBV12-5	TRBJ2-1	CASGAGRDSYNEQFF	TGTGCTAGTGGTGCGGGACGGGACTCCTACAATGAGCAGTTCTTC
TRBD1	-	TRBV4-1	TRBJ2-2	CASSQDRGTGELFF	TGCGCCAGCAGCCAGGACAGGGGGACCGGGGAGCTGTTTTTT
TRBD1	-	TRBV7-9	TRBJ1-3	CASTGQGANTIYF	TGTGCCAGCACGGGACAGGGGGCAAACACCATATATTTT
-	once	TRBV30	TRBJ2-2	CAWSVLSPLTGELFF	TGTGCCTGGAGTGTACTATCCCCCCTAACCGGGGAGCTGTTTTTT
-	-	TRBV5-1	TRBJ2-7	CASSSNYRESRQYF	TGCGCCAGCAGCTCCAACTACAGGGAAAGTAGGCAGTACTTC
-	few	TRBV5-1	TRBJ1-3	CASAPPGELGNTIYF	TGCGCCAGCGCTCCCCCCGGGGAGCTTGGAAACACCATATATTTT
TRBD2	once	TRBV27	TRBJ2-3	CASSLLADRTQYF	TGTGCCAGCAGTTTGCTAGCGGATCGGACGCAGTATTTT
TRBD2	-	TRBV27	TRBJ2-1	CASRLKSGTTSYNEQFF	TGTGCCAGCAGACTAAAAAGCGGGACCACCTCCTACAATGAGCAGTTCTTC
TRBD1	once	TRBV6-6	TRBJ2-7	CASSAPDRGVREQYF	TGTGCCAGCAGCGCCCCGGACAGGGGAGTTCGCGAGCAGTACTTC
-	-	TRBV7-5	TRBJ1-1	CASSLDRENTEAFF	TGTGCCAGCAGCCTAGACAGGGAGAACACTGAAGCTTTCTTT
TRBD2	-	TRBV5-4	TRBJ2-3	CASSHGTSGGIDTQYF	TGTGCCAGCAGCCACGGGACTAGCGGGGGGATAGATACGCAGTATTTT
-	few	TRBV5-1	TRBJ1-2	CASSLGQGFGYTF	TGCGCCAGCAGCTTGGGTCAGGGTTTTGGCTACACCTTC
-	-	TRBV6-1	TRBJ1-1	CASSERRLGTLNTEAFF	TGTGCCAGCAGTGAAAGGAGGTTGGGGACACTGAACACTGAAGCTTTCTTT
TRBD1	-	TRBV4-2	TRBJ2-7	CASSQAVESGGRKYEQYF	TGTGCCAGCAGCCAGGCCGTCGAGTCAGGGGGCAGAAAATACGAGCAGTACTTC
-	-	TRBV9	TRBJ2-3	CASSVGYLGTSTDTQYF	TGTGCCAGCAGCGTAGGGTACCTTGGGACTAGCACAGATACGCAGTATTTT
-	-	TRBV5-3	TRBJ1-1	CARSNQQCPFAFF	TGTGCCAGAAGCAACCAACAGTGCCCTTTCGCTTTCTTT
-	few	TRBV7-6	TRBJ2-1	CASSFGEGLEQFF	TGTGCCAGCAGCTTCGGCGAGGGCCTTGAGCAGTTCTTC
-	-	TRBV18	TRBJ2-1	CASSPLRAGEQFF	TGTGCCAGCTCACCACTGAGGGCAGGTGAGCAGTTCTTC
-	-	TRBV11-2	TRBJ2-5	CASSLEGPAAQYF	TGTGCCAGCAGCTTAGAGGGGCCCGCCGCCCAGTACTTC
-	-	TRBV29-1	TRBJ2-1	CSVEDRSQGKVNEQFF	TGCAGCGTTGAAGATCGATCTCAGGGGAAGGTCAATGAGCAGTTCTTC
TRBD1	-	TRBV5-1	TRBJ2-1	CASSSTGGNEQFF	TGCGCCAGCAGCTCTACAGGGGGGAATGAGCAGTTCTTC
TRBD1	-	TRBV6-5	TRBJ1-1	CASSYRTGTRNTEAFF	TGTGCCAGCAGTTACCGGACAGGGACGAGGAACACTGAAGCTTTCTTT
-	once	TRBV5-1	TRBJ1-1	CASSYGRGARPIDTEAFF	TGCGCCAGCAGTTATGGCCGGGGGGCCCGGCCAATCGACACTGAAGCTTTCTTT
-	-	TRBV5-3	TRBJ1-2	CADPPRESWDSYGYTF	TGTGCCGACCCGCCCAGGGAAAGTTGGGACTCCTATGGCTACACCTTC
-	-	TRBV11-2	TRBJ1-1	CASSFRQMNTEAFF	TGTGCCAGCAGCTTTCGACAGATGAACACTGAAGCTTTCTTT
-	-	TRBV18	TRBJ2-7	CASSPGLEDEQYF	TGTGCCAGCTCACCAGGGCTGGAAGACGAGCAGTACTTC
TRBD2	-	TRBV2	TRBJ2-5	CASSPYLAGRVDGETQYF	TGTGCCAGCAGCCCCTACCTAGCGGGTAGGGTGGATGGAGAGACCCAGTACTTC
TRBD2	-	TRBV9	TRBJ2-7	CASSVAQTGEGQYF	TGTGCCAGCAGCGTAGCCCAAACTGGGGAGGGGCAGTACTTC
TRBD1	few	TRBV5-4	TRBJ1-2	CASSSRGQGSFGYTF	TGTGCCAGCAGCTCCAGGGGACAGGGGAGTTTTGGCTACACCTTC
-	-	TRBV7-2	TRBJ2-7	CASSQDEGRLFPYEQYF	TGTGCCAGCAGCCAAGACGAAGGGAGGTTATTCCCCTACGAGCAGTACTTC
-	-	TRBV27	TRBJ2-7	CASSLAGTREQYF	TGTGCCAGCAGTTTGGCGGGCACGCGCGAGCAGTACTTC
-	-	TRBV5-4	TRBJ1-3	CASSSDSGSGNTIYF	TGTGCCAGCAGCTCAGACAGTGGCTCTGGAAACACCATATATTTT
-	-	TRBV5-1	TRBJ2-7	CASSLARSSSVHEQYF	TGCGCCAGCAGCTTGGCGCGCTCCTCAAGCGTCCACGAGCAGTACTTC
-	-	TRBV2	TRBJ1-5	CASSEGVDPDQPQHF	TGTGCCAGCAGTGAAGGTGTAGATCCCGATCAGCCCCAGCATTTT
-	-	TRBV19	TRBJ2-1	CASSPGVPSYNEQFF	TGTGCCAGTAGCCCGGGGGTTCCCTCCTACAATGAGCAGTTCTTC
TRBD2	-	TRBV5-5	TRBJ2-5	CASSHWGLAGDQETQYF	TGTGCCAGCAGCCACTGGGGACTAGCGGGGGACCAAGAGACCCAGTACTTC
TRBD1	-	TRBV7-2	TRBJ1-5	CASSAGGQPQHF	TGTGCCAGCAGCGCAGGGGGACAGCCCCAGCATTTT
-	-	TRBV29-1	TRBJ2-1	CSANHVHEQFF	TGCAGCGCTAATCACGTCCATGAGCAGTTCTTC
TRBD1	once	TRBV2	TRBJ1-2	CASSGRTGWDGYTF	TGTGCCAGCAGCGGCCGGACAGGTTGGGATGGCTACACCTTC
TRBD1	-	TRBV2	TRBJ2-5	CASSGPGGGETQYF	TGTGCCAGCAGTGGGCCAGGGGGCGGAGAGACCCAGTACTTC
-	-	TRBV18	TRBJ1-1	CASSTKQVRMNTEAFF	TGTGCCAGCTCAACAAAACAAGTGCGGATGAACACTGAAGCTTTCTTT
TRBD2	-	TRBV2	TRBJ2-2	CAGRQLAGASGELFF	TGTGCCGGCAGGCAACTAGCGGGAGCCTCCGGGGAGCTGTTTTTT
TRBD1	-	TRBV30	TRBJ2-2	CAWGRQGGNTGELFF	TGTGCCTGGGGACGACAGGGGGGGAACACCGGGGAGCTGTTTTTT
TRBD1	-	TRBV7-3	TRBJ1-1	CASSLDRENTEAFF	TGTGCCAGCAGCCTAGACAGGGAGAACACTGAAGCTTTCTTT
TRBD2	-	TRBV2	TRBJ2-5	CASSYRLAGGKETQYF	TGTGCCAGCAGTTACCGACTAGCGGGAGGAAAAGAGACCCAGTACTTC
-	-	TRBV18	TRBJ2-3	CASSPSITDTQYF	TGTGCCAGCTCACCAAGCATCACAGATACGCAGTATTTT
-	-	TRBV30	TRBJ2-1	CAWDIYNEQFF	TGTGCCTGGGACATTTACAATGAGCAGTTCTTC
-	-	TRBV19	TRBJ1-1	CASSSRGQGRKSAFF	TGTGCCAGTAGTTCCCGTGGGCAGGGTCGAAAATCAGCTTTCTTT
-	-	TRBV7-6	TRBJ2-2	CASSLGSGPWGAGELFF	TGTGCCAGCAGCTTAGGGTCCGGGCCGTGGGGCGCCGGGGAGCTGTTTTTT
TRBD1	-	TRBV4-1	TRBJ2-7	CASSFRQGADEQYF	TGCGCCAGCAGCTTCCGACAGGGGGCGGACGAGCAGTACTTC